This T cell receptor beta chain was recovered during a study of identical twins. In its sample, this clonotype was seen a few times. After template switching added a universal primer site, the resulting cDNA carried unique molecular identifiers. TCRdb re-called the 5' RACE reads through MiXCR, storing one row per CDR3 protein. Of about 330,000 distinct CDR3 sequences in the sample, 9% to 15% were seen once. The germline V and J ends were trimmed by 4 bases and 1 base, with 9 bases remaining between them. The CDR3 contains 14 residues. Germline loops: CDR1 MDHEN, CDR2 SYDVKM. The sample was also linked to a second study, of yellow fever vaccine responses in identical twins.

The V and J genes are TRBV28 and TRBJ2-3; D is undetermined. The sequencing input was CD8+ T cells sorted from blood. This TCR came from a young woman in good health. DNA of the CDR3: TGTGCCAGCAGTTCGATCAGCCGCACAGATACGCAGTATTTT. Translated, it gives CASSSISRTDTQYF.